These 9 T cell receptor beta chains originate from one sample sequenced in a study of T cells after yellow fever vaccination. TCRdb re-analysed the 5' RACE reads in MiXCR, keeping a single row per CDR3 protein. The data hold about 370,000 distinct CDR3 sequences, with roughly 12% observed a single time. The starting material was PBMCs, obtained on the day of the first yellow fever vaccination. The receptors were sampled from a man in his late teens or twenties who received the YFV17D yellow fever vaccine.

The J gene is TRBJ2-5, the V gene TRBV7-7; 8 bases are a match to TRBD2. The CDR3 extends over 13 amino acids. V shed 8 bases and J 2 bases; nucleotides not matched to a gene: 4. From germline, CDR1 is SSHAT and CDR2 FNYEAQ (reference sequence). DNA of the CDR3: TGTGCCAGCCAGATAGCGGGGCAAGAGACCCAGTACTTC. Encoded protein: CASQIAGQETQYF.

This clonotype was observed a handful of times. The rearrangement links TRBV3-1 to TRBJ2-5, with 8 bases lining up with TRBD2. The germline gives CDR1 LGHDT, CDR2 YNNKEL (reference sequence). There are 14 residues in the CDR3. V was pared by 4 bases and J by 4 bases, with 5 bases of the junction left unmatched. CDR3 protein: CASSPAGGVETQYF. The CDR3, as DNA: TGTGCCAGCAGCCCTGCGGGGGGCGTAGAGACCCAGTACTTC.

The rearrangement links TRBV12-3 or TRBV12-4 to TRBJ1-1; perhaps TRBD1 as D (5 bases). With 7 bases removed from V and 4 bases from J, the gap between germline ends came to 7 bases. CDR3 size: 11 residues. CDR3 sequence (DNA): TGTGCCAGCACTAGGGGCACTGAAGCTTTCTTT. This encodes CASTRGTEAFF.

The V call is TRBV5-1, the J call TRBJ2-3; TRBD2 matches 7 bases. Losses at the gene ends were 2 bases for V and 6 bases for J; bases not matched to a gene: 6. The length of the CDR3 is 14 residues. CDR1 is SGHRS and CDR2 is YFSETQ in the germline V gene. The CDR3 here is CASSLAGTRDTQYF. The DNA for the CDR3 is TGCGCCAGCAGCTTAGCGGGGACCCGCGATACGCAGTATTTT.

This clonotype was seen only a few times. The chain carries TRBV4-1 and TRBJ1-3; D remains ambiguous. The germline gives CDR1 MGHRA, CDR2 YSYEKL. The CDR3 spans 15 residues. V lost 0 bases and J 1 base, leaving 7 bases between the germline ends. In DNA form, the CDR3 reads TGCGCCAGCAGCCAAGAAGGGTTTTCTGGAAACACCATATATTTT. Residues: CASSQEGFSGNTIYF.

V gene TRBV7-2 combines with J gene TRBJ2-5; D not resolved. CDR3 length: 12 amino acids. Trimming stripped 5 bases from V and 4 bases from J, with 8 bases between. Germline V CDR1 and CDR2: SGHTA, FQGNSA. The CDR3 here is CASSPQIETQYF. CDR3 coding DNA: TGTGCCAGCAGCCCACAAATAGAGACCCAGTACTTC. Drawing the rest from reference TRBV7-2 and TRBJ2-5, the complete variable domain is GAGVSQSPSNKVTEKGKDVELRCDPISGHTALYWYRQSLGQGLEFLIYFQGNSAPDKSGLPSDRFSAERTGGSVSTLTIQRTQQEDSAVYLCASSPQIETQYFGPGTRLLVL.

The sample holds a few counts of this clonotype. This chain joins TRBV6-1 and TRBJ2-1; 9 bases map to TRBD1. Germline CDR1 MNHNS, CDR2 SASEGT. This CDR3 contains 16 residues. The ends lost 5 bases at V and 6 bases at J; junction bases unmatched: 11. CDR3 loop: CASSTYRGRDVNEQFF. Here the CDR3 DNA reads TGTGCCAGCAGTACATACAGGGGGCGAGACGTCAATGAGCAGTTCTTC.

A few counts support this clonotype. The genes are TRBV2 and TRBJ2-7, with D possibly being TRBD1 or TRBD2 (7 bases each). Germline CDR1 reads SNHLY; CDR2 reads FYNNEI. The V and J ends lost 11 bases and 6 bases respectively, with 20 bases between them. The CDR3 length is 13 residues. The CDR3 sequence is CARGEGAGGEQYV. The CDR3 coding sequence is TGTGCCCGCGGGGAGGGGGCCGGGGGCGAGCAGTACGTC.

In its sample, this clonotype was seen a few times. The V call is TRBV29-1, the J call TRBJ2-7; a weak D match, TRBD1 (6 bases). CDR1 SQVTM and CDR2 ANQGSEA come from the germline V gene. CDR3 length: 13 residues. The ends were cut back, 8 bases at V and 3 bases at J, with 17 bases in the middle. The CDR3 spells CSTGTNRDYEQYF. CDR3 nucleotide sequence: TGCAGCACAGGTACCAACAGGGACTACGAGCAGTACTTC.